A few counts support the clone carrying this TCR beta chain. Antigen: not known. The sample comes from a study of regulatory T cells in long-lasting Graves disease. Study-wide results and limits: Comparison showed that persistent patients shared more public clonotypes (roughly 2,700) than new patients (roughly 970).

This sample's time point: newly diagnosed GD, antithyroid drugs for less than 3 months. RNA extracted from PBMCs served as the sequencing template. According to the study, TCR beta libraries were built with iRepertoire HTBI primers and CDR3-region Arm-PCR. TCRdb re-called the multiplex PCR reads through MiXCR, storing one row per CDR3 protein. The sample yields 350,000 to 400,000 distinct CDR3 sequences, around a sixth seen once. The CDR3 is 14 residues long. V dropped 5 bases and J dropped 6; count of bases not matched to a gene: 8. Germline V lookup: CDR1 SEHNR, CDR2 FQNEAQ (reference sequence). Specimen: peripheral blood mononuclear cells (PBMCs), collected at new diagnosis, from a patient treated with antithyroid drugs. The receptor was isolated from a female donor with Graves disease. The V and J genes are TRBV7-9 and TRBJ1-1, with 8 bases matching TRBD1. The CDR3, as DNA: TGTGCCAGCAGCATACAGGGGGGAATCTCTGAAGCTTTCTTT. Protein: CASSIQGGISEAFF.